Below are 10 T cell receptor beta chains sequenced from a single sample in a study of blood T cell repertoires in COVID-19. Method: immunoSEQ multiplex PCR; TCRdb's copy keeps in-frame clones and lacks some. The repertoire holds around 200,000 clones, with more than 85% as singletons. Sequenced: peripheral blood. Receptors originate from a man aged 35 to 55 with active or convalescent COVID-19.

The V gene is TRBV4-1, the J gene TRBJ2-5; 7 bases line up with TRBD2. Germline trimming cut 4 bases from V and 4 bases from J; bases unmatched to any gene: 12. CDR1 is MGHRA and CDR2 is YSYEKL in the germline V gene. This CDR3 is 16 amino acids long. CDR3 sequence: CASSPPSREGRETQYF. For the CDR3, the DNA is TGCGCCAGCAGCCCGCCCAGCAGGGAGGGTAGAGAGACCCAGTACTTC.

This chain joins TRBV28 and TRBJ2-3, with a tentative D call TRBD1 (5 bases). This CDR3 has 14 amino acids. V was trimmed by 10 bases and J by 0 bases, leaving 14 bases between them. Germline lookup yields CDR1 MDHEN and CDR2 SYDVKM. The CDR3 protein is CATRQGTSTDTQYF. The CDR3, as DNA: TGTGCCACAAGGCAGGGAACGAGCACAGATACGCAGTATTTT.

V gene TRBV9 combines with J gene TRBJ1-1; weak D call: TRBD1 (6 bases). This CDR3 has 12 residues. The V end lost 3 bases, the J end lost 12 bases, and 15 bases lay between the germline ends. Germline-derived CDR1 and CDR2 are SGDLS and YYNGEE. DNA of the CDR3: TGTGCCAGCAGCGCAGGGGTGGGGGAACCTTTCTTT. Its protein product is CASSAGVGEPFF.

The chain joins TRBV7-3 to TRBJ2-1; 8 bases match TRBD2. CDR3 length equals 17 residues. Per germline, CDR1 SGHTA and CDR2 FQGTGA. The junction had 17 bases not matched to a gene; V was cut back by 8 bases and J by 5 bases. The CDR3 sequence is CASRLGHIAGKNNEQFF. CDR3 DNA sequence: TGTGCCAGCCGACTGGGCCACATAGCGGGGAAAAACAATGAGCAGTTCTTC.

This rearrangement joins TRBV3-1 (or the pseudogene TRBV3-2) to TRBJ2-7; TRBD2 matches at 15 bases. The germline V gene encodes CDR1 LGHDT and CDR2 YNNKEL (reference sequence). CDR3 length equals 20 residues. The V and J ends lost 1 base and 0 bases, in that order; junction bases with no gene match: 10. The CDR3 DNA reads as TGTGCCAGCAGCCAAGTACCGGGGACTAGCGGGGGGCCTAGCTCCTACGAGCAGTACTTC. Amino acid sequence: CASSQVPGTSGGPSSYEQYF.

The V call is TRBV15, the J call TRBJ1-1; D might be TRBD1 (5 bases). This CDR3 is 15 amino acids long. Germline lookup yields CDR1 LNHNV and CDR2 YYDKDF (reference sequence). Trimming took 7 bases from V and 0 from J, leaving 15 bases between them. CDR3 in amino acids: CATTASRQMNTEAFF. CDR3 DNA sequence: TGTGCCACCACCGCTTCAAGACAGATGAACACTGAAGCTTTCTTT.

V gene TRBV11-2 combines with J gene TRBJ1-1, with D possibly TRBD1 on 5 matching bases. Germline V CDR1 and CDR2: SGHAT, FQNNGV. The CDR3 consists of 14 residues. Trimming took 6 bases from V and 7 from J, leaving 18 bases between them. CDR3 sequence reads: CASRLLGEVGEAFF. The CDR3 nucleotides read TGTGCCAGCAGGTTATTAGGGGAAGTCGGTGAAGCTTTCTTT.

The J gene is TRBJ1-1, the V gene TRBV19; D is ambiguous. With 1 base removed from V and 5 bases from J, the gap between germline ends came to 11 bases. Germline lookup yields CDR1 LNHDA and CDR2 SQIVND (reference sequence). This CDR3 has 14 residues. CDR3 amino acids: CASSIGPPWTEAFF. CDR3 bases: TGTGCCAGTAGTATAGGGCCTCCGTGGACTGAAGCTTTCTTT.

V is TRBV12-5 and J is TRBJ2-2; 7 bases are shared with TRBD2. CDR3 length: 15 residues. V shed 6 bases and J 2 bases; nucleotides not matched to a gene: 6. CDR1 and CDR2 from the germline V gene are LGHNT and FRNRAP. The CDR3 DNA reads as TGTGCTAGTGGCGGGGGGAATACTAACACCGGGGAGCTGTTTTTT. It yields the protein CASGGGNTNTGELFF.

V usage is TRBV29-1 and J usage is TRBJ2-7; TRBD1 might be the D (6 bases). V was cut by 4 bases and J by 6 bases, with 13 bases left in between. Germline V gene data show CDR1 as SQVTM and CDR2 as ANQGSEA. The CDR3 covers 12 residues. CDR3: CSVGDGGGEQYF. CDR3 DNA: TGCAGCGTTGGAGATGGGGGCGGCGAGCAGTACTTC.